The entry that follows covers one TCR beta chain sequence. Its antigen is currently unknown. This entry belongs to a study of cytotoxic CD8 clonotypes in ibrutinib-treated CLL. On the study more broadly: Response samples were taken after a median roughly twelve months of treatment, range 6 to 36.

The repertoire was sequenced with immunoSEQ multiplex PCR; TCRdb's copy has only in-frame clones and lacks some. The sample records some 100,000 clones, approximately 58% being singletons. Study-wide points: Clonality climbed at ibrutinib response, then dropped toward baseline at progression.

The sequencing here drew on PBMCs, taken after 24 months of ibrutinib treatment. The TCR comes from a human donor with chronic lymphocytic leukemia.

CDR3 protein: CASSLRTGRDYTF. The CDR3 nucleotides read TGTGCCAGCAGCCTCCGGACAGGGAGAGACTACACCTTC. The chain recombines TRBV7-3 with TRBJ1-2; 8 nucleotides align to TRBD1. This CDR3 has 13 amino acids. Germline-derived CDR1 and CDR2 are SGHTA and FQGTGA. The V and J ends lost 5 bases and 10 bases, in that order; junction bases with no gene match: 9.